This T cell receptor beta chain derives from a study of blood T cell repertoires in COVID-19. Study processing details: Estimation of nucleated cell counts relied on the amplification of reference gene primers. Produced via immunoSEQ multiplex PCR; TCRdb's table is partial and in-frame only. The D gene and trimming were derived from the DNA, and the V and J assignments and clone size from that table. The sample lists roughly 62,000 clones; 78% were seen once. Between the trimmed V and J ends, which lost 1 base and 6 bases, there was a span of 16 bases. Germline V CDR1 and CDR2: SGHTA, FQGNSA. The CDR3 is 15 residues long.

The sequence was obtained from a human donor in a cohort sampled during active COVID-19. The genes are TRBV7-2 and TRBJ2-7, with a tentative D call TRBD2 (6 bases). Sequenced: peripheral blood. In nucleotides, the CDR3 is TGTGCCAGCAGCTTAGATCGCGGGGCTTTCTCCGAGCAGTACTTC. Its protein is CASSLDRGAFSEQYF.